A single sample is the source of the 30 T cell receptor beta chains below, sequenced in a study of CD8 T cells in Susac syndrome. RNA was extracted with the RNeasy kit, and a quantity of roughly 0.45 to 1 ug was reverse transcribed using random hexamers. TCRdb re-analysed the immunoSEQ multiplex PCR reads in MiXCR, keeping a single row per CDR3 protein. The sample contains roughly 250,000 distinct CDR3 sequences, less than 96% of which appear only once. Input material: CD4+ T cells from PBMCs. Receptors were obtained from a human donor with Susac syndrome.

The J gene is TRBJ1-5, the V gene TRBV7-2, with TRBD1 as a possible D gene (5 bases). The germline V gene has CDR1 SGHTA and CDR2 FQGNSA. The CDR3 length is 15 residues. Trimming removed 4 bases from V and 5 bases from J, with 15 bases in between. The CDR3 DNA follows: TGTGCCAGCAGCTCGCCCGGGTGGGGGGATCAGCCCCAGCATTTT. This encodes CASSSPGWGDQPQHF.

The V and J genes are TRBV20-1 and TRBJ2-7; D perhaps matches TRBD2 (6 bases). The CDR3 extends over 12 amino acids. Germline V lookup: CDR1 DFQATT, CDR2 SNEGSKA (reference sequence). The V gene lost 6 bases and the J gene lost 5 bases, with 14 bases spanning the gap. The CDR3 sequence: CSAKLTSNEQYF. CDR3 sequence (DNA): TGCAGTGCGAAGTTAACTAGCAACGAGCAGTACTTC.

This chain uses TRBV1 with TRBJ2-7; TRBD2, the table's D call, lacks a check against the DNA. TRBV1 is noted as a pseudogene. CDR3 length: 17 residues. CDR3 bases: TGCACCAGCAGCCAATATTCCACGACTAGCGGGAGATACGAGCAGTACTTC. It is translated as CTSSQYSTTSGRYEQYF.

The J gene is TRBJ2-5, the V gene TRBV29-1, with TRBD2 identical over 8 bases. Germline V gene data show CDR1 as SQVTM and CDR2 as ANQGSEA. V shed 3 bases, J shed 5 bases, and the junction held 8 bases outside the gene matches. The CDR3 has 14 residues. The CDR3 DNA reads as TGCAGCGTTGACGGAGCGGGAGTCGGGGAGACCCAGTACTTC. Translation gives CSVDGAGVGETQYF.

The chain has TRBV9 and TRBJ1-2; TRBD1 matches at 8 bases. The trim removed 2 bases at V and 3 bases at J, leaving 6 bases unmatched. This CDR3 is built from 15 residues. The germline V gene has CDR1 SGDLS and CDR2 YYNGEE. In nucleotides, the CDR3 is TGTGCCAGCAGCGTGGATCAGGGGGCTGACTATGGCTACACCTTC. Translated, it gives CASSVDQGADYGYTF.

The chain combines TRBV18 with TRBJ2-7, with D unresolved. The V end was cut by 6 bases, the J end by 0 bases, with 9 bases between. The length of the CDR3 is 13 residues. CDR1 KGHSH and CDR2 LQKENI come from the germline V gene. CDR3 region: CASSGPSSYEQYF. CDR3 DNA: TGTGCCAGCTCCGGACCCAGCTCCTACGAGCAGTACTTC.

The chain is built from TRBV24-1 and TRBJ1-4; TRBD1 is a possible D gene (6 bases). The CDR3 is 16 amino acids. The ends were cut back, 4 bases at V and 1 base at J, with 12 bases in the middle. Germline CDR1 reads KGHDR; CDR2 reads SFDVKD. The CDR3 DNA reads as TGTGCCACCAGTGACCGTCGGGGACAAACTAATGAAAAACTGTTTTTT. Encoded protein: CATSDRRGQTNEKLFF.

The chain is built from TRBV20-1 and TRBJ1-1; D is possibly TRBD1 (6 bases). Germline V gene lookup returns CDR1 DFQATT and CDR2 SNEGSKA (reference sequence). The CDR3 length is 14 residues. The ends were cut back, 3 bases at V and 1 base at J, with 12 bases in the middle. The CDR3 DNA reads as TGCAGTGCTAGTCCGGGACACTCGAACACTGAAGCTTTCTTT. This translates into CSASPGHSNTEAFF.

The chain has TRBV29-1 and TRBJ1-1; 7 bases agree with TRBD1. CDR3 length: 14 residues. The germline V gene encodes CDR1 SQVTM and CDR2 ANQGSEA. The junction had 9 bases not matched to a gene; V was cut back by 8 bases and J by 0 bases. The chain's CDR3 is CSTAGTEMNTEAFF. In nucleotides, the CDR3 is TGCAGCACGGCCGGGACAGAGATGAACACTGAAGCTTTCTTT.

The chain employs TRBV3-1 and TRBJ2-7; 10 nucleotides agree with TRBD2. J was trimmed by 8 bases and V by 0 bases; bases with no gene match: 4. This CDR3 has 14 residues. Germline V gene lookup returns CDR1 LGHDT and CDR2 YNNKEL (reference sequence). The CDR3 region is CASSQEAGGPKQYF. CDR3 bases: TGTGCCAGCAGCCAAGAAGCGGGAGGGCCGAAGCAGTACTTC.

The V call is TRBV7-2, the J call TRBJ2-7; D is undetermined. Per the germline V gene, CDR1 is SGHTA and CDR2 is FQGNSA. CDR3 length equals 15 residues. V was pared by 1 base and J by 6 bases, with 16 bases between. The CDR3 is CASSLGYGTLIEQYF. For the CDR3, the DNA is TGTGCCAGCAGCTTAGGGTACGGAACCCTAATCGAGCAGTACTTC. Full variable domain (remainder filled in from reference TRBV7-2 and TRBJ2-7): GAGVSQSPSNKVTEKGKDVELRCDPISGHTALYWYRQSLGQGLEFLIYFQGNSAPDKSGLPSDRFSAERTGGSVSTLTIQRTQQEDSAVYLCASSLGYGTLIEQYFGPGTRLTVT.

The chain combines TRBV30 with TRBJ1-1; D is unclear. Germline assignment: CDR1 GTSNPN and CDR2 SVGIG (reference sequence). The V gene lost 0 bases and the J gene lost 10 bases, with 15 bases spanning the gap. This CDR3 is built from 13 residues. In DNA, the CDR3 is TGTGCCTGGAGTGTACTTGGGGAGCGCGGAGCTTTCTTT. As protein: CAWSVLGERGAFF.

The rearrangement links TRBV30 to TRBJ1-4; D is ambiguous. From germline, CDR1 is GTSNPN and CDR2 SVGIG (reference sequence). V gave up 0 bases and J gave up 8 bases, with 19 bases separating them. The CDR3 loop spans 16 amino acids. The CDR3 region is CAWSVKVGTPTEKLFF. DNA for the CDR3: TGTGCCTGGAGTGTAAAAGTGGGTACTCCCACCGAAAAACTGTTTTTT.

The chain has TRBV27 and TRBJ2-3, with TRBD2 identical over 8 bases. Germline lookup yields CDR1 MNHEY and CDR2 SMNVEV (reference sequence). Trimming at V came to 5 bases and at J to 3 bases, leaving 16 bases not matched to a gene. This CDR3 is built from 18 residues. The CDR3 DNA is TGTGCCAGCAGTAAACTAAATTTTGCGGGAGGCGGTACAGATACGCAGTATTTT. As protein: CASSKLNFAGGGTDTQYF.

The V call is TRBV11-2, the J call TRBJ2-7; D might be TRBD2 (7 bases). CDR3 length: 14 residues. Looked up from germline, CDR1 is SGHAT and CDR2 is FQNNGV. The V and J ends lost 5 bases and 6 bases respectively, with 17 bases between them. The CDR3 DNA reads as TGTGCCAGCAGCACAGTGCGGGGGCACGGCGAGCAGTACTTC. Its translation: CASSTVRGHGEQYF.

The CDR3 here is CASSLWGEWYEQYF. In nucleotides, the CDR3 is TGTGCCAGCAGCCTTTGGGGCGAATGGTACGAGCAGTACTTC. This chain links TRBV11-3 with TRBJ2-7; perhaps TRBD1 as D (5 bases). V lost 5 bases to trimming and J lost 4 bases, with 15 bases between them. The CDR3 totals 14 residues. CDR1 SGHNT and CDR2 YENEEA come from the germline V gene.

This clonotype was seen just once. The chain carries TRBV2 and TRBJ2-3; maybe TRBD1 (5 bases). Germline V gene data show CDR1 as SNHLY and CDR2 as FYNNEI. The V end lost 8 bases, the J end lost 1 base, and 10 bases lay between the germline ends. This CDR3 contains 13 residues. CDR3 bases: TGTGCCAGCGGGCAGGGCGGCACAGATACGCAGTATTTT. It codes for CASGQGGTDTQYF.

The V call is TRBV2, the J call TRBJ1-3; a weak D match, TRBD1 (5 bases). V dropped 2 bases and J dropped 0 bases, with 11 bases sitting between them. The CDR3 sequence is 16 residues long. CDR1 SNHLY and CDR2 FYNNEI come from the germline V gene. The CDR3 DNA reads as TGTGCCAGCAGTGAAATGACAGCTAACTCTGGAAACACCATATATTTT. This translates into CASSEMTANSGNTIYF.

CDR3 amino acids: CASSRRYEQYF. The CDR3 nucleotides are TGCGCCAGCAGTCGACGCTACGAGCAGTACTTC. The gene calls are TRBV5-1 and TRBJ2-7; D unclear. V lost 5 bases and J 3 bases, leaving 6 bases between the germline ends. Germline-derived CDR1 and CDR2 are SGHRS and YFSETQ. This CDR3 has 11 residues. Full variable domain (rest looked up from reference TRBV5-1 and TRBJ2-7): KAGVTQTPRYLIKTRGQQVTLSCSPISGHRSVSWYQQTPGQGLQFLFEYFSETQRNKGNFPGRFSGRQFSNSRSEMNVSTLELGDSALYLCASSRRYEQYFGPGTRLTVT.

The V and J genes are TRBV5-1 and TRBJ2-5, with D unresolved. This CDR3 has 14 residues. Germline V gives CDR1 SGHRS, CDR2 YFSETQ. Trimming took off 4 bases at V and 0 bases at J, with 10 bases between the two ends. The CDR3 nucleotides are TGCGCCAGCAGCACTGGACGGAACCAAGAGACCCAGTACTTC. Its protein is CASSTGRNQETQYF.

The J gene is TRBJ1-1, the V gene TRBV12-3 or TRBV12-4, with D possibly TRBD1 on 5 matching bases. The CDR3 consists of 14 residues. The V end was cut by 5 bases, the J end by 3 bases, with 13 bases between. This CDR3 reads CASSAPGRDTEAFF. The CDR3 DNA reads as TGTGCCAGCAGTGCCCCGGGCAGGGACACTGAAGCTTTCTTT.

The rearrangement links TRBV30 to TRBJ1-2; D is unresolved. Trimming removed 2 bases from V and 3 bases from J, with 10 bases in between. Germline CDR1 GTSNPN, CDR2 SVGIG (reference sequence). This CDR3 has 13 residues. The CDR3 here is CAWSRANDYGYTF. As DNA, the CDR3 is TGTGCCTGGAGTAGGGCGAATGACTATGGCTACACCTTC.

The CDR3 here is CASKGGGYTF. DNA of the CDR3: TGTGCCAGCAAAGGGGGTGGCTACACCTTC. This chain connects TRBV9 to TRBJ1-2, with D tentatively TRBD1 (6 bases). Germline CDR1 SGDLS, CDR2 YYNGEE. Trimming stripped 6 bases from V and 7 bases from J, with 7 bases between. The CDR3 has 10 residues. Variable domain in full (rest from reference TRBV9 and TRBJ1-2): DSGVTQTPKHLITATGQRVTLRCSPRSGDLSVYWYQQSLDQGLQFLIQYYNGEERAKGNILERFSAQQFPDLHSELNLSSLELGDSALYFCASKGGGYTFGSGTRLTVV.

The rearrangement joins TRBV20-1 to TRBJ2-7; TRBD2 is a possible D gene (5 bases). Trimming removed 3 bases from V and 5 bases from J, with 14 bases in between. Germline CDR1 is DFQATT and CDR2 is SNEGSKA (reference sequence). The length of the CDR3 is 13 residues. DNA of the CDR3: TGCAGTGCTAGCTCGACTACCACGGACGAGCAGTACTTC. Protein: CSASSTTTDEQYF.

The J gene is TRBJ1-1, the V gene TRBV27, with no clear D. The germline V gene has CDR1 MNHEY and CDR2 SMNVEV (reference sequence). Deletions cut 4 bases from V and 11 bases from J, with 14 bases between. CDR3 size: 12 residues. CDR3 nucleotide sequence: TGTGCCAGCAGTTCCCTAGGGTTTGGGGCTTTCTTT. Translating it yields CASSSLGFGAFF.

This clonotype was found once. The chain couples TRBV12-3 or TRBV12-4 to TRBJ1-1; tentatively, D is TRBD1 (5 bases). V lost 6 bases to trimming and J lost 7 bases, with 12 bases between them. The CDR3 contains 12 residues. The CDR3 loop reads CASSQDQGEAFF. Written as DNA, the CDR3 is TGTGCCAGCAGCCAAGACCAGGGTGAAGCTTTCTTT.

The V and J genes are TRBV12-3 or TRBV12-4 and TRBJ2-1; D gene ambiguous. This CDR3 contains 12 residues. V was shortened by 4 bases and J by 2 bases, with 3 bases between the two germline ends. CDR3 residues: CASSSAYNEQFF. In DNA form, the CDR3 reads TGTGCCAGCAGTTCCGCCTACAATGAGCAGTTCTTC.

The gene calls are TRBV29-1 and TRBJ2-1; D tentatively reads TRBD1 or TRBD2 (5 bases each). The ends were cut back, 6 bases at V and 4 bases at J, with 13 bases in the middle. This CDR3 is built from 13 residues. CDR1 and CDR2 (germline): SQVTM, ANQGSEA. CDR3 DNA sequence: TGCAGCGTGTCCAGGGACCAATACAATGAGCAGTTCTTC. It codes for CSVSRDQYNEQFF.

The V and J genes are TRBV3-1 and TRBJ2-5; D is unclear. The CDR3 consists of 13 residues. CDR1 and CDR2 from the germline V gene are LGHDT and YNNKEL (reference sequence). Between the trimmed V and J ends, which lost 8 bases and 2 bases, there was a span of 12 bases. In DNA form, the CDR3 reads TGTGCCAGCTCCCCCATGGGGCAAGAGACCCAGTACTTC. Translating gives CASSPMGQETQYF.

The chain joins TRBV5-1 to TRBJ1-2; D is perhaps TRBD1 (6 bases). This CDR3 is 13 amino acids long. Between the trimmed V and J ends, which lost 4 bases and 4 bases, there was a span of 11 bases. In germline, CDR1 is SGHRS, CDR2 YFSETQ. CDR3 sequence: CASSQGGSYGYTF. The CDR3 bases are TGCGCCAGCAGCCAAGGGGGAAGCTATGGCTACACCTTC.